The source of this T cell receptor beta chain is a study of beta chain features in type 1 diabetes. Findings and caveats of the study: Patients with Type 1 diabetes showed moderately but significantly shorter TCRB CDR3s in all four CD4+ subsets.

V lost 5 bases to trimming and J lost 2 bases, with 7 bases between them. In germline, CDR1 is SEHNR, CDR2 FQNEAQ (reference sequence). This CDR3 is 12 amino acids long. As to this clone: Its antigen is unknown.

Isolated RNA was reverse transcribed in full, so expressed TCRB transcripts were sequenced. The assay was immunoSEQ multiplex PCR, and TCRdb's table has in-frame clones only and misses some. The sample shows over 600,000 clones, around 11% of them seen only once. This clonotype originated in a man younger than 40 with type 1 diabetes. The chain couples TRBV7-9 to TRBJ2-7; D gene ambiguous. The sequencing input was naive CD4+ T cells from blood. CDR3 amino acids: CASSRRAYEQYF. For the CDR3, the DNA is TGTGCCAGCAGCCGAAGGGCCTACGAGCAGTACTTC.